This TCR beta chain comes out of a study of T cells in narcolepsy. Study overall: Patients with NT1 or NT2 and healthy control donors were enrolled.

This CDR3 is built from 14 residues. With V trimmed by 5 bases and J by 0 bases, 2 bases remained unmatched. Germline CDR1 is MDHEN and CDR2 is SYDVKM. Notes on the study in general: Autoreactive clone sequences were missing from some blood memory CD4+ repertoires.

With respect to this clone: Its antigen is as yet unknown.

Produced via immunoSEQ multiplex PCR; TCRdb's table is partial and in-frame only. In the table there are under 40,000 clones, around 83% of which are singletons. The specimen sequenced was memory (CD45RA-) CD4+ T cells from blood. The clonotype originates from a human donor in good health. This chain joins TRBV28 and TRBJ2-7, with TRBD1 matching over 9 bases. The CDR3 sequence: CASSGQGFSYEQYF. As DNA, the CDR3 is TGTGCCAGCAGTGGACAGGGGTTCTCCTACGAGCAGTACTTC.